Following are 22 T cell receptor beta chains from one sample sequenced in a study of blood T cell repertoires in COVID-19. Produced via immunoSEQ multiplex PCR; TCRdb's table is partial and in-frame only. The sample yields roughly 570,000 clones, around nine tenths seen once. The sequencing sample was made of peripheral blood. The source of these receptors is a woman between 50 and 59 years old with COVID-19, enrolled during active disease.

The V gene is TRBV4-1, the J gene TRBJ2-7; the match to TRBD1 covers 7 bases. The CDR3 extends over 14 amino acids. V shed 6 bases and J 3 bases; nucleotides not matched to a gene: 8. CDR1 is MGHRA, CDR2 YSYEKL, per germline. CDR3 region: CASRAPGQSYEQYF. As DNA, the CDR3 is TGCGCCAGCAGAGCGCCGGGACAGAGCTACGAGCAGTACTTC.

A single count supports this clone. The chain employs TRBV2 and TRBJ1-2; no clear D gene. The CDR3 consists of 13 residues. Germline CDR1 SNHLY, CDR2 FYNNEI. The germline V and J ends were trimmed by 6 bases and 5 bases, with 13 bases remaining between them. The CDR3 DNA reads TGTGCCAGCAGCCCGGAGGGCGGGTATGGCTACACCTTC. This translates into CASSPEGGYGYTF.

J is TRBJ2-3 and V is TRBV18; 15 bases map to TRBD2. The ends lost 6 bases at V and 4 bases at J; junction bases unmatched: 5. There are 16 residues in the CDR3. Per the germline V gene, CDR1 is KGHSH and CDR2 is LQKENI. The CDR3 DNA reads TGTGCCAGCTCCCGGGGGACTAGCGGGGGGCCAGATACGCAGTATTTT. This translates into CASSRGTSGGPDTQYF.

This chain joins TRBV5-4 and TRBJ2-3; possible D gene TRBD2, 6 bases. Germline V gene sequence: CDR1 SGHNT, CDR2 YYREEE (reference sequence). Trimming removed 0 bases at V and 6 bases at J, with 11 bases between. The CDR3 loop spans 14 amino acids. CDR3 residues: CASSLASGWDTQYF. In DNA form, the CDR3 reads TGTGCCAGCAGCTTGGCCAGCGGGTGGGATACGCAGTATTTT. Based on the CDR3 plus reference TRBV5-4 and TRBJ2-3, the full variable domain is ETGVTQSPTHLIKTRGQQVTLRCSSQSGHNTVSWYQQALGQGPQFIFQYYREEENGRGNFPPRFSGLQFPNYSSELNVNALELDDSALYLCASSLASGWDTQYFGPGTRLTVL.

There are a few counts of this clone. The chain employs TRBV7-2 and TRBJ2-2; D gene uncertain. This CDR3 spans 14 amino acids. CDR1 is SGHTA, CDR2 FQGNSA, per germline. V was trimmed by 2 bases and J by 4 bases, leaving 8 bases between them. The CDR3 DNA follows: TGTGCCAGCAGCTTACGGTCGGTCACCGGGGAGCTGTTTTTT. This sequence encodes CASSLRSVTGELFF.

The chain links TRBV5-6 to TRBJ1-6; no clear D gene. The CDR3 sequence is 15 residues long. Germline values: CDR1 SGHDT, CDR2 YYEEEE. Trimming took off 1 base at V and 8 bases at J, with 13 bases between the two ends. The CDR3 spells CASSLTGREDSPLHF. Written as DNA, the CDR3 is TGTGCCAGCAGCTTGACCGGGAGAGAGGATTCACCCCTCCACTTT.

The chain carries TRBV5-1 and TRBJ1-2, with 9 bases lining up with TRBD1. CDR3 length equals 14 residues. Germline CDR1 is SGHRS and CDR2 is YFSETQ. After removal of 4 bases from V and 8 bases from J, the junction contained 9 bases not matched to a gene. The CDR3 is CASSHDRGVGGYTF. Here the CDR3 DNA reads TGCGCCAGCAGCCACGACAGGGGGGTAGGAGGCTACACCTTC.

The chain recombines TRBV19 with TRBJ1-6, with 7 positions matching TRBD1. V shed 1 base and J 2 bases; nucleotides not matched to a gene: 2. Germline loops: CDR1 LNHDA, CDR2 SQIVND (reference sequence). The CDR3 length is 16 residues. CDR3 sequence (DNA): TGTGCCAGTAGTATAGCTACAGGGGCCTATAATTCACCCCTCCACTTT. It specifies CASSIATGAYNSPLHF.

The chain couples TRBV6-5 to TRBJ1-1; 10 nucleotides align to TRBD1. Trimming took 6 bases from V and 7 from J; bases not matched to a gene: 8. The CDR3 is 14 residues long. CDR1 MNHEY and CDR2 SVGAGI come from the germline V gene. The CDR3 region has the DNA TGTGCCAGCAGAGACAGGGGGCTCCGGGTTGAAGCTTTCTTT. Protein: CASRDRGLRVEAFF.

The rearrangement joins TRBV5-1 to TRBJ1-6, with a possible D match to TRBD1 (5 bases). The CDR3 length is 15 residues. Germline V gene sequence: CDR1 SGHRS, CDR2 YFSETQ. Trimming took off 4 bases at V and 7 bases at J, with 15 bases between the two ends. CDR3 in DNA: TGCGCCAGCAGCCCGGCCGCAGGGAAGAATTCACCCCTCCACTTT. Protein: CASSPAAGKNSPLHF.

The V and J genes are TRBV18 and TRBJ2-5; D is possibly TRBD2 (5 bases). V dropped 3 bases and J dropped 3 bases, with 8 bases sitting between them. The CDR3 is 13 amino acids. Germline assignment: CDR1 KGHSH and CDR2 LQKENI. CDR3 sequence reads: CASSPSGKETQYF. As DNA, the CDR3 is TGTGCCAGCTCACCTTCGGGGAAAGAGACCCAGTACTTC.

The rearrangement links TRBV12-3 or TRBV12-4 to TRBJ1-2; the D is unclear. This CDR3 has 13 residues. Trimming took off 2 bases at V and 4 bases at J, with 8 bases between the two ends. The CDR3 nucleotides read TGTGCCAGCAGTTTATTTCGGGGCTATGGCTACACCTTC. It is translated as CASSLFRGYGYTF.

The chain combines TRBV12-3 or TRBV12-4 with TRBJ1-4, with D unresolved. V lost 7 bases, J lost 10 bases, and 13 bases lay in between. This CDR3 comprises 12 residues. The CDR3, as DNA: TGTGCCAGCATGCCCCGCCCCGGAAAACTGTTTTTT. It is translated as CASMPRPGKLFF.

The rearrangement joins TRBV18 to TRBJ2-3; 9 nucleotides agree with TRBD1. The CDR3 has 16 amino acids. V was pared by 1 base and J by 1 base, with 3 bases of the junction left unmatched. From germline, CDR1 is KGHSH and CDR2 LQKENI. The CDR3, as DNA: TGTGCCAGCTCACCACTTGGGACAGGGCGCACAGATACGCAGTATTTT. Protein sequence: CASSPLGTGRTDTQYF.

DNA for the CDR3: TGTGCCAGCAGTTACAGAAGGGGGCGAGCGACTGAAGCTTTCTTT. This encodes CASSYRRGRATEAFF. The chain recombines TRBV6-5 with TRBJ1-1, with 7 bases lining up with TRBD1. CDR1 is MNHEY, CDR2 SVGAGI, per germline. This CDR3 spans 15 amino acids. The J segment lost 5 bases and the V segment lost 2 bases, leaving 8 bases of the junction unmatched.

The V gene is TRBV9, the J gene TRBJ2-1, with 10 nucleotides matching TRBD2. The J segment lost 3 bases and the V segment lost 4 bases, leaving 4 bases of the junction unmatched. Germline V gene lookup returns CDR1 SGDLS and CDR2 YYNGEE. The CDR3 has 15 residues. The CDR3 sequence: CASSLAGGDYNEQFF. Written as DNA, the CDR3 is TGTGCCAGCAGCTTAGCGGGGGGTGACTACAATGAGCAGTTCTTC.

The rearrangement uses TRBV10-3 and TRBJ1-5; the D gene is possibly TRBD1 (6 bases). This CDR3 contains 14 residues. In germline, CDR1 is ENHRY, CDR2 SYGVKD. The V gene lost 2 bases and the J gene lost 5 bases, with 10 bases spanning the gap. Written as DNA, the CDR3 is TGTGCCATCAGTGAGACAGGGAAGGATCAGCCCCAGCATTTT. Its translation: CAISETGKDQPQHF.

The CDR3 DNA sequence: TGTGCCAGCCTTACACCCAGGGTCGGCGCTGAAGCTTTCTTT. Amino acid sequence: CASLTPRVGAEAFF. The V and J genes are TRBV19 and TRBJ1-1, with D tentatively TRBD1 (5 bases). The CDR3 is 14 amino acids. Per germline, CDR1 LNHDA and CDR2 SQIVND (reference sequence). Trimming pared 9 bases from V and 6 bases from J, leaving 20 bases between.

The chain has TRBV7-2 and TRBJ2-3, with D possibly TRBD2 on 7 matching bases. Trimming shortened V by 5 bases and J by 5 bases, and 17 bases separated the two germline ends. Germline CDR1 and CDR2: SGHTA and FQGNSA. The CDR3 totals 15 residues. The CDR3 DNA follows: TGTGCCAGCAGCCCCGGCGGGGGCCGCCGAGATACGCAGTATTTT. Amino acids: CASSPGGGRRDTQYF. The whole variable domain, filled in from reference TRBV7-2 and TRBJ2-3, reads GAGVSQSPSNKVTEKGKDVELRCDPISGHTALYWYRQSLGQGLEFLIYFQGNSAPDKSGLPSDRFSAERTGGSVSTLTIQRTQQEDSAVYLCASSPGGGRRDTQYFGPGTRLTVL.

V gene TRBV12-5 combines with J gene TRBJ2-3; TRBD2 might be the D (6 bases). Deletions cut 7 bases from V and 4 bases from J, with 18 bases between. The CDR3 has 15 amino acids. The germline gives CDR1 LGHNT, CDR2 FRNRAP. The CDR3 protein is CASALRGSVSDTQYF. The CDR3 DNA reads as TGTGCTAGTGCGCTGCGGGGAAGCGTGTCAGATACGCAGTATTTT.

This rearrangement joins TRBV29-1 to TRBJ1-2, with 10 bases that match TRBD1. From germline, CDR1 is SQVTM and CDR2 ANQGSEA. The CDR3 is 13 amino acids. J lost 7 bases, V lost 5 bases, and 7 bases had no gene match. DNA of the CDR3: TGCAGCGTTCGGACAGGGGGACGAGGTGGCTACACCTTC. This codes for CSVRTGGRGGYTF.

The rearrangement joins TRBV6-1 to TRBJ2-7; D is unclear. V lost 2 bases and J 3 bases, leaving 17 bases between the germline ends. This CDR3 spans 16 amino acids. In germline, CDR1 is MNHNS, CDR2 SASEGT. The CDR3 DNA is TGTGCCAGCAGTGAAAGTGCTTGGGCAGGCAACTACGAGCAGTACTTC. This encodes CASSESAWAGNYEQYF.